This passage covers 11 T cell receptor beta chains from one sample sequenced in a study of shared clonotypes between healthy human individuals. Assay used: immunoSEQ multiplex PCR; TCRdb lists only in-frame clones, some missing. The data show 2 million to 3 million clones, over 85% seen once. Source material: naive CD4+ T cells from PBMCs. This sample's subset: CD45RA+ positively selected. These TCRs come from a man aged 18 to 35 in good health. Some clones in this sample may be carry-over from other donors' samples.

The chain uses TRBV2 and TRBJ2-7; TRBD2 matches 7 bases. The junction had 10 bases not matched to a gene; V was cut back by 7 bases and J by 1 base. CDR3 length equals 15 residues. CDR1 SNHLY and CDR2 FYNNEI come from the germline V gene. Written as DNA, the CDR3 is TGTGCCAGCACCTTTGGGGGGGAGGCGTCCTACGAGCAGTACTTC. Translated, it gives CASTFGGEASYEQYF. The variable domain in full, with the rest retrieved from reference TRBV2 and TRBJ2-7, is EPEVTQTPSHQVTQMGQEVILRCVPISNHLYFYWYRQILGQKVEFLVSFYNNEISEKSEIFDDQFSVERPDGSNFTLKIRSTKLEDSAMYFCASTFGGEASYEQYFGPGTRLTVT.

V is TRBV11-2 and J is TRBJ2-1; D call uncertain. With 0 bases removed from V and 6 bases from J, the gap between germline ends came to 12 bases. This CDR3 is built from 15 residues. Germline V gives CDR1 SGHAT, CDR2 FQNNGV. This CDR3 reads CASSLDRVAANEQFF. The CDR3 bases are TGTGCCAGCAGCTTAGATCGGGTAGCCGCCAATGAGCAGTTCTTC.

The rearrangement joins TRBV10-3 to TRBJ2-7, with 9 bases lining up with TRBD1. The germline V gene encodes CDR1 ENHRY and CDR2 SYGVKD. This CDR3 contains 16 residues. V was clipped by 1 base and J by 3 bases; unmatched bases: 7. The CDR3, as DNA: TGTGCCATCAGTGAGTGGGGGACAGGGATGGACTACGAGCAGTACTTC. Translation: CAISEWGTGMDYEQYF.

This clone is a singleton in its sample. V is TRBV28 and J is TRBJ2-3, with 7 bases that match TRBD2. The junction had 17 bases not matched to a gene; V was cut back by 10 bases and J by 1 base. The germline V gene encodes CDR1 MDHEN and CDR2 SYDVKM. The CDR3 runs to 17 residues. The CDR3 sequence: CATLGGRAIEGTDTQYF. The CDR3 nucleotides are TGTGCCACCCTTGGGGGGAGGGCCATCGAGGGCACAGATACGCAGTATTTT. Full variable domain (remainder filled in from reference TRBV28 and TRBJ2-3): DVKVTQSSRYLVKRTGEKVFLECVQDMDHENMFWYRQDPGLGLRLIYFSYDVKMKEKGDIPEGYSVSREKKERFSLILESASTNQTSMYLCATLGGRAIEGTDTQYFGPGTRLTVL.

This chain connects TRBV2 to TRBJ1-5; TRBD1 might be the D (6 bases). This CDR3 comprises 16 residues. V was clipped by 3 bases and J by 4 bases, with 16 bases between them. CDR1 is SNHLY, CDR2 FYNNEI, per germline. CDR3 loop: CASSDPEGGGNQPQHF. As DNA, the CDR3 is TGTGCCAGCAGTGACCCGGAGGGGGGGGGAAATCAGCCCCAGCATTTT.

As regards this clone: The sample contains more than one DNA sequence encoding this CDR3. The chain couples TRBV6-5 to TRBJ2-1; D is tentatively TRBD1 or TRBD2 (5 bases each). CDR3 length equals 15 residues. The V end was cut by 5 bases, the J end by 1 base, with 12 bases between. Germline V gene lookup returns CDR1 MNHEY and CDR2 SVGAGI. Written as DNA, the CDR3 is TGTGCCAGCAGTCCTAGGGGCGGGTCCTACAATGAGCAGTTCTTC. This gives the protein CASSPRGGSYNEQFF.

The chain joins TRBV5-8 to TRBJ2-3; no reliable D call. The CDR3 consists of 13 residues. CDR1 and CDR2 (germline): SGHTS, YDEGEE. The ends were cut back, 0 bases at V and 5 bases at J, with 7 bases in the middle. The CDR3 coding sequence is TGTGCCAGCAGCTTGGCCGAGGAAGATACGCAGTATTTT. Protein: CASSLAEEDTQYF.

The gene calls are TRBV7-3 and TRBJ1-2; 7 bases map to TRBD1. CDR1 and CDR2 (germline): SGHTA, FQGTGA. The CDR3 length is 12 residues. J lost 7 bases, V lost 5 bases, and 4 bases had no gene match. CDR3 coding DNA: TGTGCCAGCAGCGGCAGGGGGATTGGCTACACCTTC. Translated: CASSGRGIGYTF.

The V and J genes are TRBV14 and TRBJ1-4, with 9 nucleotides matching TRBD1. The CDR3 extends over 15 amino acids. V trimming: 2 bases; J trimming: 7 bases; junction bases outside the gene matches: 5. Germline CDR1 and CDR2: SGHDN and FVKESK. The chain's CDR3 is CASSQLQGASEKLFF. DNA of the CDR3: TGTGCCAGCAGCCAACTACAGGGGGCGAGTGAAAAACTGTTTTTT.

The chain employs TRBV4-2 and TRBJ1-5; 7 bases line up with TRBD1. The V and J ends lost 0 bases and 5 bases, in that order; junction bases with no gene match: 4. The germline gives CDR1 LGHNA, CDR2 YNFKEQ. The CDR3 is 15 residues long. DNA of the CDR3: TGTGCCAGCAGCCAAGAAGGGACAGACCATCAGCCCCAGCATTTT. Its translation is CASSQEGTDHQPQHF.

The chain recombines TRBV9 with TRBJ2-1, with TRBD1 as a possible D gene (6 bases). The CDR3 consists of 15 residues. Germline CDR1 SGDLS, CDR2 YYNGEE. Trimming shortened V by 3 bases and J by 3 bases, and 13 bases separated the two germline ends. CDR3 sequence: CASSGGQRHYNEQFF. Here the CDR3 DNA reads TGTGCCAGCAGCGGAGGACAGAGACACTACAATGAGCAGTTCTTC.